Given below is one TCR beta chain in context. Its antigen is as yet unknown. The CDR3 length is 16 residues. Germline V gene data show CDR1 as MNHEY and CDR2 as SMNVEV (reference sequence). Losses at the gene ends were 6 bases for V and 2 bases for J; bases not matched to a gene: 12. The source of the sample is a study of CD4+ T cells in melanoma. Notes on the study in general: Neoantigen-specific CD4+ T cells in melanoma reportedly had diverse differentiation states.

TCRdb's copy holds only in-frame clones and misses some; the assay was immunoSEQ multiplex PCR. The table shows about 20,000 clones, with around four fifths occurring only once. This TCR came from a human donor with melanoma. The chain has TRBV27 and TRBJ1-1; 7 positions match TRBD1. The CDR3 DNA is TGTGCCAGCAGGGCGGGACAGCCCTTAACAAACACTGAAGCTTTCTTT. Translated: CASRAGQPLTNTEAFF.